These T cell receptor beta chains were read from a single sample in a study of blood T cell repertoires in COVID-19. This table comes from immunoSEQ multiplex PCR, and its TCRdb copy is limited to in-frame clones, with some not included. The data show over 85,000 clones, roughly four fifths seen once. Sequencing input: peripheral blood. The receptors come from an older woman with acute or convalescent COVID-19. The CDR3 runs from the conserved cysteine through the conserved F or W. A D gene is named only where the DNA matches it firmly. Size is stated for part of the rows, as once, few or many counts, or as a class when the clone is expanded.

v_gene	j_gene	abundance	d_gene	CDR3nt	CDR3aa
TRBV21-1	TRBJ2-1	.	.	TGTGCCAGCACCGAGGGGCGGGGGGGCCGAAAAGTTCCCAATGAGCAGTTCTTC	CASTEGRGGRKVPNEQFF
TRBV5-1	TRBJ2-2	.	.	TGCGCCAGCAGCACACGGACTGGCACCGGGGAGCTGTTTTTT	CASSTRTGTGELFF
TRBV5-4	TRBJ2-5	.	TRBD2	TGTGCCAGCAGCCCGGGACTAGCGGGGGGACAAGAGACCCAGTACTTC	CASSPGLAGGQETQYF
TRBV19	TRBJ1-2	.	.	TGTGCCAGTAGTCCAACTAGGAGCCATGGCTACACCTTC	CASSPTRSHGYTF
TRBV10-3	TRBJ1-1	.	.	TGTGCCATCAGTGAGAGGGGGAAGAACACTGAAGCTTTCTTT	CAISERGKNTEAFF
TRBV3-1/TRBV3-2	TRBJ2-3	.	TRBD2	TGTGCCAGCAGCCCCTCCGGGACTAGTCTCTTTTTT	CASSPSGTSLFF
TRBV18	TRBJ1-3	.	.	TGTGCCAGCTCACCACCGTTCGGGGACTCTGGAAACACCATATATTTT	CASSPPFGDSGNTIYF
TRBV6-5	TRBJ1-5	.	.	TGTGCCAGCAGACAACAGGGATTACTCAATCAGCCCCAGCATTTT	CASRQQGLLNQPQHF
TRBV27	TRBJ1-5	.	.	TGTGCCAGCAGTATTTATGAGGGTCAGCCCCAGCATTTT	CASSIYEGQPQHF
TRBV3-1/TRBV3-2	TRBJ2-7	.	.	TGTGCCAGCAGCCCCAGAGGGCCCCCTTATCACGAGCAGTACTTC	CASSPRGPPYHEQYF
TRBV24-1	TRBJ2-3	.	.	TGTGCCACCAGTACGGCGGGTACAGATACGCAGTATTTT	CATSTAGTDTQYF
TRBV5-4	TRBJ2-2	.	TRBD1	TGTGCCAGCAGCTTTCGGACAGGGGGCGCCGAGCTGTTTTTT	CASSFRTGGAELFF
TRBV7-2	TRBJ1-3	.	.	TGTGCCAGCAGCTTAGGACTGTCCCCGCACTCCTCTGGAAACACCATATATTTT	CASSLGLSPHSSGNTIYF
TRBV21-1	TRBJ2-2	.	.	TGTGCCAGCAGCAAAGTTTTTTCAGAAGACACCGGGGAGCTGTTTTTT	CASSKVFSEDTGELFF
TRBV23-1	TRBJ2-7	.	TRBD1	TGCGCCAGCAGAAGGTGGACAGGGGAATACGAGCAGTACTTC	CASRRWTGEYEQYF
TRBV14	TRBJ2-2	.	TRBD2	TGTGCCAGCAGCCCCGGGACTAGCGGGGGCCACAACACCGGGGAGCTGTTTTTT	CASSPGTSGGHNTGELFF
TRBV2	TRBJ1-1	once	TRBD1	TGTGCTAGGGGGCAGTGGGAGAACACTGAAGCTTTCTTT	CARGQWENTEAFF
TRBV19	TRBJ1-2	.	.	TGTGCCAGTAGGCAGCCCCTAGCCAACCTACCCACCTTC	CASRQPLANLPTF
TRBV4-2	TRBJ1-2	.	TRBD1	TGTGCCAGCAGCCAGCCCCAGGGGGCCGACTATGGCTACACCTTC	CASSQPQGADYGYTF
TRBV12-3/TRBV12-4	TRBJ1-3	.	TRBD1	TGTGCCAGCAGTGCGGACAGGGGGAACACCATATATTTT	CASSADRGNTIYF
TRBV4-2	TRBJ2-2	.	TRBD2	TGTGCCAGCAGCCCAGTTACTCGGGAGGGGAACACCGGGGAGCTGTTTTTT	CASSPVTREGNTGELFF
TRBV5-6	TRBJ1-5	few	.	TGTGCCAGCAGACCCTGGGGGGGGAACAATCAGCCCCAGCATTTT	CASRPWGGNNQPQHF
TRBV7-2	TRBJ1-5	.	TRBD1	TGTGCCAGCAGCCCCACAGGGGGCGATCAGCCCCAGCATTTT	CASSPTGGDQPQHF
TRBV3-1/TRBV3-2	TRBJ1-2	.	TRBD1	TGTGCCAGCAGCCGGACAGGGTCCTATGGCTACACCTTC	CASSRTGSYGYTF
TRBV11-2	TRBJ1-5	.	.	TGTGCCAGCAGCATCGAGGCTAGCAATCAGCCCCAGCATTTT	CASSIEASNQPQHF
TRBV11-1	TRBJ2-7	.	.	TGTGCCAGCAGCCCAAGGGGGCGGGGCGAGCAGTACTTC	CASSPRGRGEQYF
TRBV4-3	TRBJ1-1	.	.	TGCGCCAGCAGCACCCAGACGGGAGGCACTGAAGCTTTCTTT	CASSTQTGGTEAFF
TRBV28	TRBJ1-6	once	.	TGTGCCAGCAGGCTAGCTCCTTATAATTCACCCCTCCACTTT	CASRLAPYNSPLHF
TRBV18	TRBJ1-6	few	TRBD1	TGTGCCAGCTCACCCCAGACAGGGGAGGGATCACCCCTCCACTTT	CASSPQTGEGSPLHF
TRBV20-1	TRBJ2-3	.	TRBD1	TGCAGTGCTAGTGTGACAGGGCTCGGCGCAGATACGCAGTATTTT	CSASVTGLGADTQYF
TRBV7-2	TRBJ2-5	once	.	TGTGCCAGCAGTTCCGGGCCAGGGCTCCGATACCAAGAGACCCAGTACTTC	CASSSGPGLRYQETQYF
TRBV24-1	TRBJ1-5	.	.	TGTGCCACCAGTGAACAGTTCAATCAGCCCCAGCATTTT	CATSEQFNQPQHF
TRBV18	TRBJ1-1	.	TRBD1	TGTGCCAGCTCACCAACAATTGGACAGGATGAAGCTTTCTTT	CASSPTIGQDEAFF
TRBV15	TRBJ1-1	.	.	TGTGCCACCAGCAGACCCAACCAGGAGAACACTGAAGCTTTCTTT	CATSRPNQENTEAFF
TRBV3-1/TRBV3-2	TRBJ1-2	.	TRBD1	TGTGCCAGCAGCCAATGGGACAGGGGAACGTATGGCTACACCTTC	CASSQWDRGTYGYTF
TRBV7-9	TRBJ1-1	.	.	TGTGCCAGCAGTACCCGGGACACTGAAGCTTTCTTT	CASSTRDTEAFF
TRBV21-1	TRBJ2-2	.	.	TGTGCCAGCAGCAAAATAGTAGCGGGGGGCCCCCCCGGGGAGCTGTTTTTT	CASSKIVAGGPPGELFF
TRBV5-5	TRBJ1-1	.	TRBD1	TGTGCCAGCAGCAGGGACAGGGAGGCTTTCTTT	CASSRDREAFF
TRBV6-6	TRBJ2-7	.	.	TGTGCCAGCAGGCCCCCAGATTCCTACGAGCAGTACTTC	CASRPPDSYEQYF
TRBV19	TRBJ2-7	.	.	TGTGCCAGTAGTACGCCAGTGGCGGGGACCTACGAGCAGTACTTC	CASSTPVAGTYEQYF
TRBV9	TRBJ2-3	.	TRBD2	TGTGCCAGCAGCGTAGCTAGCGGGGGTAAAGATACGCAGTATTTT	CASSVASGGKDTQYF
TRBV7-2	TRBJ2-7	.	.	TGTGCCAGCAGCCACAGGGGCGCGGGGTACGAGCAGTACTTC	CASSHRGAGYEQYF
TRBV7-9	TRBJ1-1	.	.	TGTGCCAGCAGCTTACGGCGGGACGAAGCTTTCTTT	CASSLRRDEAFF
TRBV6-5	TRBJ1-2	.	TRBD1	TGTGCCAGCAGTTACCTCGGCAACAGGGGGAATGGCTACACCTTC	CASSYLGNRGNGYTF
TRBV9	TRBJ1-3	.	TRBD1	TGTGCCAGCAGCGTCTGGGACAGGCAGGCGGACACCATATATTTT	CASSVWDRQADTIYF
TRBV12-2	TRBJ2-1	.	.	TGTGCAAGTCTCCCCCCGGGACTCGAGCAGTTCTTC	CASLPPGLEQFF
TRBV30	TRBJ1-4	.	.	TGTGCCTGGAGTCCACGCCTGGCAGGGTATGAAAAACTGTTTTTT	CAWSPRLAGYEKLFF
TRBV6-5	TRBJ2-1	.	TRBD1	TGTGCCAGCAGGGGATCGGGACAGGGCTACAATGAGCAGTTCTTC	CASRGSGQGYNEQFF
TRBV11-2	TRBJ2-1	.	TRBD1	TGTGCCAGCAGCGCAAACAGGGGATCCTACAATGAGCAGTTCTTC	CASSANRGSYNEQFF
TRBV7-9	TRBJ2-3	.	TRBD1	TGTGCCAGCAGCTCTGGACAGGTTACCTTCACAAATACGCAGTATTTT	CASSSGQVTFTNTQYF
TRBV4-3	TRBJ1-4	.	.	TGCGCCAGCAGCCAAGATTCCGGGAGGGAGGAAAAACTGTTTTTT	CASSQDSGREEKLFF